This T cell receptor beta chain was captured by sequencing in a study of cytomegalovirus exposure and HLA in healthy donors. Study-level results: Accounts indicate the classifier identified cytomegalovirus status with strong specificity and sensitivity.

The CDR3 runs 15 residues. V shed 4 bases, J shed 4 bases, and the junction held 8 bases outside the gene matches. Germline V gene sequence: CDR1 SGHAT, CDR2 FQNNGV. Concerning this clone itself: Its antigen is unidentified.

TCRdb's table, derived via immunoSEQ multiplex PCR, lists solely in-frame clones and lacks some. The sample holds around 220,000 clones, 85% to 90% seen once. The J gene is TRBJ2-7, the V gene TRBV11-2; 9 bases agree with TRBD2. This clonotype was sampled from a woman under 30 in good health and CMV-seronegative. Sequencing was carried out using PBMCs. DNA of the CDR3: TGTGCCAGCAGCTCGGAGCGGGAGGTCCTATACGAGCAGTACTTC. Encoded protein: CASSSEREVLYEQYF.